These 14 T cell receptor beta chains originate from one sample sequenced in a study of blood T cell repertoires in COVID-19. Clones were sequenced by immunoSEQ multiplex PCR, and TCRdb holds only the in-frame ones, with some missing. The sample includes approximately 170,000 clones, roughly 90% of them seen just once. Sequenced: peripheral blood. These receptors all stem from a woman in her sixties or seventies with acute or convalescent COVID-19.

The chain carries TRBV6-2 or TRBV6-3 and TRBJ2-2, with 9 bases lining up with TRBD1. The germline V gene has CDR1 MNHEY and CDR2 SVGEGT. J gave up 4 bases and V 6 bases, and 6 bases lay outside the gene matches. This CDR3 region has 15 residues. CDR3 DNA sequence: TGTGCCAGCAGGTACAGGGGGCGCGGCACCGGGGAGCTGTTTTTT. Protein: CASRYRGRGTGELFF.

The chain links TRBV19 to TRBJ2-2, with D unclear. The length of the CDR3 is 14 residues. V was trimmed by 9 bases and J by 6 bases, leaving 17 bases between them. Germline CDR1 is LNHDA and CDR2 is SQIVND (reference sequence). CDR3 sequence (DNA): TGTGCCAGCGCCCGCGGTGGCGACTCCGGGGAGCTGTTTTTT. This translates into CASARGGDSGELFF.

The V gene is TRBV24-1, the J gene TRBJ1-5; no clear D. This CDR3 comprises 13 residues. From germline, CDR1 is KGHDR and CDR2 SFDVKD. Between the trimmed V and J ends, which lost 4 bases and 7 bases, there was a span of 10 bases. Here the CDR3 reads CATSDLAGQPQHF. CDR3 coding DNA: TGTGCCACCAGTGACCTGGCGGGGCAGCCCCAGCATTTT.

This chain links TRBV5-1 with TRBJ1-2, with D maybe TRBD1 (6 bases). Trimming shortened V by 0 bases and J by 6 bases, and 15 bases separated the two germline ends. Germline CDR1 SGHRS, CDR2 YFSETQ. CDR3 length: 15 residues. The DNA for the CDR3 is TGCGCCAGCAGCTTGGAACAGACAGGACGGAATGGCTACACCTTC. Its translation is CASSLEQTGRNGYTF. Using reference TRBV5-1 and TRBJ1-2 for the parts outside the CDR3, the full variable domain is KAGVTQTPRYLIKTRGQQVTLSCSPISGHRSVSWYQQTPGQGLQFLFEYFSETQRNKGNFPGRFSGRQFSNSRSEMNVSTLELGDSALYLCASSLEQTGRNGYTFGSGTRLTVV.

The chain links TRBV10-3 to TRBJ1-1, with a tentative D call TRBD1 (5 bases). The CDR3 runs 14 residues. The germline gives CDR1 ENHRY, CDR2 SYGVKD. The ends were cut back, 2 bases at V and 5 bases at J, with 12 bases in the middle. CDR3: CAISEGGATTEAFF. For the CDR3, the DNA is TGTGCCATCAGTGAGGGCGGGGCTACGACTGAAGCTTTCTTT.

The chain uses TRBV6-6 and TRBJ2-1; 10 positions agree with TRBD2. The V and J ends lost 5 bases and 0 bases, in that order; junction bases with no gene match: 7. Germline CDR1 and CDR2: MNHNY and SVGAGI (reference sequence). The CDR3 runs 17 residues. CDR3 protein: CASSPSSGSGSYNEQFF. The DNA for the CDR3 is TGTGCCAGCAGTCCTTCTAGCGGGAGCGGCTCCTACAATGAGCAGTTCTTC.

This clone was seen only once. The V and J genes are TRBV10-3 and TRBJ2-2; TRBD2 matches at 11 bases. Germline-derived CDR1 and CDR2 are ENHRY and SYGVKD. The ends lost 2 bases at V and 7 bases at J; junction bases unmatched: 9. The CDR3 sequence is 17 residues long. The CDR3 nucleotides are TGTGCCATCAGTGAGGCTACTAGCGGGAGCCCCCGCGGGGAGCTGTTTTTT. This gives the protein CAISEATSGSPRGELFF.

This chain links TRBV5-1 with TRBJ2-5, with 7 bases that match TRBD2. The germline gives CDR1 SGHRS, CDR2 YFSETQ. The CDR3 is 16 residues long. The trim removed 2 bases at V and 1 base at J, leaving 8 bases unmatched. The CDR3 region is CASSLGGSTSQETQYF. CDR3 DNA: TGCGCCAGCAGCTTAGGCGGGAGTACCTCCCAAGAGACCCAGTACTTC.

The CDR3 DNA reads as TGTGCCAGCAGTCCCGGGGGGAGTCAGCCCCAGCATTTT. It codes for CASSPGGSQPQHF. This chain links TRBV6-5 with TRBJ1-5, with D perhaps matching TRBD1 (5 bases). Trimming took 5 bases from V and 6 from J, leaving 11 bases between them. The length of the CDR3 is 13 residues. Germline CDR1 is MNHEY and CDR2 is SVGAGI.

This chain joins TRBV11-2 and TRBJ2-3; D remains ambiguous. This CDR3 is 15 amino acids long. Trimming removed 1 base from V and 0 bases from J, with 8 bases in between. Germline assignment: CDR1 SGHAT and CDR2 FQNNGV. The CDR3 DNA follows: TGTGCCAGCAGCTTAGGCGGCCGGAGCACAGATACGCAGTATTTT. This gives the protein CASSLGGRSTDTQYF.

The rearrangement links TRBV6-2 or TRBV6-3 to TRBJ1-5, with 9 bases fitting TRBD1. The CDR3 is made up of 18 amino acids. CDR1 and CDR2 (germline): MNHEY, SVGEGT. The J segment lost 6 bases and the V segment lost 4 bases, leaving 16 bases of the junction unmatched. The CDR3 loop reads CASSFTGALQGASQPQHF. The CDR3 nucleotides are TGTGCCAGCAGTTTTACAGGGGCCCTACAGGGGGCTAGTCAGCCCCAGCATTTT.

The count of this clone is one. This chain links TRBV29-1 with TRBJ1-3; D unresolved. The V and J ends lost 0 bases and 8 bases respectively, with 17 bases between them. The CDR3 runs 15 residues. The germline V gene encodes CDR1 SQVTM and CDR2 ANQGSEA. CDR3 in amino acids: CSVEDRRRSPDTIYF. DNA of the CDR3: TGCAGCGTTGAAGATCGCAGGCGTTCTCCAGACACCATATATTTT.

This clone is a singleton in its sample. The V gene is TRBV28, the J gene TRBJ2-5, with D tentatively TRBD2 (5 bases). The germline V and J ends were trimmed by 7 bases and 5 bases, with 5 bases remaining between them. In germline, CDR1 is MDHEN, CDR2 SYDVKM. The CDR3 is made up of 10 amino acids. CDR3: CASTGETQYF. The DNA for the CDR3 is TGTGCCAGCACGGGGGAGACCCAGTACTTC.

This clone was seen just once. The chain combines TRBV6-5 with TRBJ2-5, with TRBD1 identical over 10 bases. CDR3 size: 14 residues. Germline CDR1 is MNHEY and CDR2 is SVGAGI. Unmatched junction bases numbered 10, after V lost 7 bases and J lost 8 bases. CDR3 protein: CASTETGGKFTQYF. DNA of the CDR3: TGTGCCAGCACCGAGACAGGGGGCAAATTTACCCAGTACTTC.